This is a list of T cell receptor beta chains from one sample in a study of blood T cell repertoires in COVID-19. Data came from immunoSEQ multiplex PCR; TCRdb stores just in-frame clones and leaves some out. The sample lists 50,000 to 60,000 clones, 70% to 90% occurring once. Specimen: peripheral blood. The receptors shown here come from a human donor in a cohort sampled during active COVID-19. Both conserved end residues are part of each CDR3. Fields, in order: D gene, V gene, clone size, J gene, CDR3 DNA, CDR3 protein. The D gene is left open where the match is weak. Part of the rows lack a size; the others show once, few, many or a class for expanded clones.

>TRBD2|TRBV6-5|.|TRBJ2-3
TGTGCCAGCCTATTAGCGGGAGGTGCGGATACGCAGTATTTT
CASLLAGGADTQYF
>TRBD1|TRBV11-3|.|TRBJ2-5
TGTGCCAGCAGCCCCGCCAGGGGGCAGGGAGAGACCCAGTACTTC
CASSPARGQGETQYF
>TRBD1|TRBV18|.|TRBJ1-6
TGTGCCAGCACCCCGGACAGGGGTGATTCACCCCTCCACTTT
CASTPDRGDSPLHF
>.|TRBV7-2|.|TRBJ2-3
TGTGCCAGCAGCTTAACCGGGATCATTATGGATACGCAGTATTTT
CASSLTGIIMDTQYF
>.|TRBV10-3|.|TRBJ2-3
TGTGCCATCAGTGAGCCCCTAACGTCGAGGCAGTATTTT
CAISEPLTSRQYF
>TRBD1|TRBV5-1|.|TRBJ1-1
TGCGCCAGCAGCTCATCAAGGACAGGGCCGAACACTGAAGCTTTCTTT
CASSSSRTGPNTEAFF
>TRBD2|TRBV6-1|once|TRBJ2-2
TGTGCCAGCAGTGAAGGGGGGCTAGCGGGGATTAGCGGGGAGCTGTTTTTT
CASSEGGLAGISGELFF
>.|TRBV6-1|.|TRBJ2-2
TGTGCCAGCAGTGAACAGGGAGGTACCGGGGAGCTGTTTTTT
CASSEQGGTGELFF
>TRBD2|TRBV24-1|.|TRBJ2-2
TGTGCCACCAGTGACACCGGGACTAGCGGCACCGGGGAGCTGTTTTTT
CATSDTGTSGTGELFF
>TRBD2|TRBV19|once|TRBJ2-3
TGTGCCAGTAAGCGGGAGGGCCTGGATACGCAGTATTTT
CASKREGLDTQYF
>.|TRBV11-3|.|TRBJ2-2
TGTGCCAGCAGCTTACTGGGCCCCGGGGAGCTGTTTTTT
CASSLLGPGELFF
>.|TRBV19|.|TRBJ2-4
TGTGCCAGTAGAGGGGCACCAAGCTGGAACATTCAGTACTTC
CASRGAPSWNIQYF
>TRBD1|TRBV5-1|.|TRBJ1-5
TGCGCCAGCAGCTTTCCGGGACAGGGGGCTCTGAGCAATCAGCCCCAGCATTTT
CASSFPGQGALSNQPQHF
>.|TRBV20-1|.|TRBJ2-7
TGCAGTGCTGGGGAGACCTACGAGCAGTACTTC
CSAGETYEQYF
>TRBD2|TRBV24-1|.|TRBJ2-4
TGTGCCACCAGTGATTTCCCTCGACTAGCGTTTTCCACCGGCATTCAGTACTTC
CATSDFPRLAFSTGIQYF
>TRBD2|TRBV2|.|TRBJ2-1
TGTGCCAGCAGTGATCGGGAGGGTTCCAATGAGCAGTTCTTC
CASSDREGSNEQFF
>.|TRBV3-1/TRBV3-2|.|TRBJ2-1
TGTGCCAGCAGCGGGCGCCTATCGCAGTTCTTC
CASSGRLSQFF
>.|TRBV30|.|TRBJ1-3
TGTGCCTGGATTAGTTATGGAAACACCATATATTTT
CAWISYGNTIYF
>TRBD2|TRBV7-9|.|TRBJ2-5
TGTGCCAGCAGCCGTGGGGGGCTAGCGGGCCAGAGGCGGCAAGAGACCCAGTACTTC
CASSRGGLAGQRRQETQYF